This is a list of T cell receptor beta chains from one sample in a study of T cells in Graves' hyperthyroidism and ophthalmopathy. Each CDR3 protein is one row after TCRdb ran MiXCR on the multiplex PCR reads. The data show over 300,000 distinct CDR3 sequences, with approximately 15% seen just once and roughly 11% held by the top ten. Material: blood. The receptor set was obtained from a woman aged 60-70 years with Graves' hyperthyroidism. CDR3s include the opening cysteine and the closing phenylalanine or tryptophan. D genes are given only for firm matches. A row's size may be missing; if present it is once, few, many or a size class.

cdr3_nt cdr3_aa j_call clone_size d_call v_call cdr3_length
TGTGCCAGCAGTCCAGGGGACAGATGGGAAAAACTGTTTTTT CASSPGDRWEKLFF TRBJ1-4 many TRBD1 TRBV28 14
TGTGCCAGCAGTGAGACTAGCGGGAGGGCCGTAGATACGCAGTATTTT CASSETSGRAVDTQYF TRBJ2-3 many TRBD2 TRBV2 16
TGTGCCACCAGTGATTTTCAGGGGGTTGGTACTGAAGCTTTCTTT CATSDFQGVGTEAFF TRBJ1-1 NA TRBD1 TRBV24-1 15
TGCAGTGGACTAGCGGGAGGGACGGATGAGCAGTTCTTC CSGLAGGTDEQFF TRBJ2-1 few TRBD2 TRBV20-1 13
TGTGCCAGCAGTGAATTAGCGGGAGAACAGGGGGCGAAGGGCTACACCTTC CASSELAGEQGAKGYTF TRBJ1-2 few TRBD1 TRBV25-1 17
TGTGCCACGGGACAGGGACGCTACGAGCAGTACTTC CATGQGRYEQYF TRBJ2-7 many TRBD1 TRBV19 12
TGTGCCAGCAGTTCTCCCCGGACTAGCAGCTACTACGAGCAGTACTTC CASSSPRTSSYYEQYF TRBJ2-7 many TRBD2 TRBV6-2/TRBV6-3 16
TGTGCCAGCAGTGAAACCCCCTTAGGGGAGGGGGACACTGAAGCTTTCTTT CASSETPLGEGDTEAFF TRBJ1-1 many NA TRBV2 17
TGTGCCAGCAGCTCACAGGGGGCCGGGGAGCTGTTTTTT CASSSQGAGELFF TRBJ2-2 many TRBD1 TRBV7-3 13
TGCAGTGCTAGAGATTTCGGGGGGCCGGGAGATACGCAGTATTTT CSARDFGGPGDTQYF TRBJ2-3 few NA TRBV20-1 15
TGTGCCAGCAGTTTTCCCCGGACACCTACCGTTAACTATGGCTACACCTTC CASSFPRTPTVNYGYTF TRBJ1-2 NA NA TRBV28 17
TGCAGTGCTGCCGCTCCGGGACTAGCGGGTTACAATGAGCAGTTCTTC CSAAAPGLAGYNEQFF TRBJ2-1 NA TRBD2 TRBV20-1 16
TGTGCCAGTCGTAGCGGGGTCGCTGGGGAGCTGTTTTTT CASRSGVAGELFF TRBJ2-2 many TRBD2 TRBV19 13
TGTGCCAGCAGCTGGGCGGGGGTCGAGACCCAGTACTTC CASSWAGVETQYF TRBJ2-5 few TRBD2 TRBV11-2 13
TGCGCCAGCAGCCAGACAGGGGGGAACGGGGAGCTGTTTTTT CASSQTGGNGELFF TRBJ2-2 NA TRBD1 TRBV4-1 14
TGTGCTAGTGGTTTAGGACTAGCGACGAACACAGATACGCAGTATTTT CASGLGLATNTDTQYF TRBJ2-3 many TRBD2 TRBV12-5 16
TGTGCCAGCAGTCCAGGACATAAGAACACTGAAGCTTTCTTT CASSPGHKNTEAFF TRBJ1-1 many NA TRBV28 14
TGTGCCACGGCGCCGTATGGCTACACCTTC CATAPYGYTF TRBJ1-2 NA NA TRBV6-1 10
TGCAGTGCGGATAGACAGGGGCACTACACCTTC CSADRQGHYTF TRBJ1-2 many TRBD1 TRBV20-1 11
TGTGCCAGCAGTCAGGACAGTCCCTACGAGCAGTACTTC CASSQDSPYEQYF TRBJ2-7 many NA TRBV28 13
TGTGCCAGCAGTGACGAAGGCAGCAGCTCTGGGGCCAACGTCCTGACTTTC CASSDEGSSSGANVLTF TRBJ2-6 few NA TRBV6-4 17
TGCGCCAGCAGCTCCGGGACACACTCCTACAATGAGCAGTTCTTC CASSSGTHSYNEQFF TRBJ2-1 NA NA TRBV5-1 15
TGTGCCAGCAGCCCGGACAGGGTCGGAAACACCATATATTTT CASSPDRVGNTIYF TRBJ1-3 NA TRBD1 TRBV12-3/TRBV12-4 14
TGTGCCAGCAGCGGGTCCCATAGGGGCGGGATTTATCGCGAGCAGTACTTC CASSGSHRGGIYREQYF TRBJ2-7 many NA TRBV28 17
TGTGCCAGCAGCTTGGGGACTAGCGGGAGAAACATTCAGTACTTC CASSLGTSGRNIQYF TRBJ2-4 few TRBD2 TRBV5-8 15
TGCAGTGCTACTCCCGGGACTAGCGGGAGAGGGCTCAATGAGCAGTTCTTC CSATPGTSGRGLNEQFF TRBJ2-1 NA TRBD2 TRBV20-1 17
TGTGCCAGCCGGGTGAACACTGAAGCTTTCTTT CASRVNTEAFF TRBJ1-1 many NA TRBV28 11
TGTGCCAGCAGCCAACCGGGACAGGGGTCAAACACCATATATTTT CASSQPGQGSNTIYF TRBJ1-3 many TRBD1 TRBV3-1 15
TGTGCCAGCAGTTTATTCACTTTTAGCGGCACCTACAATGAGCAGTTCTTC CASSLFTFSGTYNEQFF TRBJ2-1 many NA TRBV12-3/TRBV12-4 17
TGTGCCAGCTCATCCCAAAGTCCCGGGACAGGAGGGCCGCAGTATTTT CASSSQSPGTGGPQYF TRBJ2-3 many TRBD1 TRBV18 16
TGTGCCTGGAGTGCCCTTGGACAGGGGTCAAGGGGCTACACCTTC CAWSALGQGSRGYTF TRBJ1-2 many TRBD1 TRBV30 15
TGTGCCAGCAGTGAGGCTCCCACCGCGGGAAGGGGGGTTGGAAGCACAGATACGCAGTATTTT CASSEAPTAGRGVGSTDTQYF TRBJ2-3 many NA TRBV6-1 21
TGTGCCAGCAGACGGACTAGCGGACACAATGAGCAGTTCTTC CASRRTSGHNEQFF TRBJ2-1 few TRBD2 TRBV12-3/TRBV12-4 14
TGTGCCAGCAGTTCACAGGGAGCCTCCTACGAGCAGTACTTC CASSSQGASYEQYF TRBJ2-7 NA NA TRBV28 14
TGTGCCAGCAGTGAGAGGGGTCGGGGTCAGCCCCAGCATTTT CASSERGRGQPQHF TRBJ1-5 many NA TRBV2 14
TGTGCCAGCACGAACAGGGGGCTCGGGGAGACCCAGTACTTC CASTNRGLGETQYF TRBJ2-5 many TRBD1 TRBV12-3/TRBV12-4 14
TGTGCCAGCAGCGCCCGCCCGGGGACGGCGAACACTGAAGCTTTCTTT CASSARPGTANTEAFF TRBJ1-1 many NA TRBV9 16
TGTGCCAGCAAAGCGGGAGGGTACACCGGGGAGCTGTTTTTT CASKAGGYTGELFF TRBJ2-2 many TRBD2 TRBV28 14
TGCGCCAGCAGCTTGCTTACTCTAGTCAATGAGCAGTTCTTC CASSLLTLVNEQFF TRBJ2-1 many NA TRBV5-1 14
TGCAGTGCTAGAGATACAAGGGTCTTCGGGCAGGGGGCTTTTATGAACACTGAAGCTTTCTTT CSARDTRVFGQGAFMNTEAFF TRBJ1-1 NA TRBD1 TRBV20-1 21
TGTGCCAGTAGATTGGGGGGAAATCAGCCCCAGCATTTT CASRLGGNQPQHF TRBJ1-5 NA NA TRBV19 13
TGTGCCAGCAGTTTATCGCGTTCTGAGCAGTACTTC CASSLSRSEQYF TRBJ2-7 many NA TRBV27 12
TGCGCCAGCAGCTCGGGACTAGCGGGAGTTCCTGGGGCCAACGTCCTGACTTTC CASSSGLAGVPGANVLTF TRBJ2-6 NA TRBD2 TRBV5-1 18
TGTGCCAGCAGTACAGGGTGGGGCTATGGCTACACCTTC CASSTGWGYGYTF TRBJ1-2 once NA TRBV27 13
TGCGCCAGCAGCCTGGGTCCGGGGGCCAACGTCCTGACTTTC CASSLGPGANVLTF TRBJ2-6 few NA TRBV5-1 14
TGCAGCGTGCGGCAGGGGAGGGCAGATACGCAGTATTTT CSVRQGRADTQYF TRBJ2-3 many NA TRBV29-1 13
TGTGCCAGCAGCCAAGATGACGTTGGGGTCTCCTACAATGAGCAGTTCTTC CASSQDDVGVSYNEQFF TRBJ2-1 NA NA TRBV4-2 17
TGTGCCAGCAGTTTATCAACGGGGGGACAGCCCCAGCATTTT CASSLSTGGQPQHF TRBJ1-5 many NA TRBV12-3/TRBV12-4 14
TGCGCCAGCAGCTCGGGGGCAGGGGGGAACACTGAAGCTTTCTTT CASSSGAGGNTEAFF TRBJ1-1 many TRBD1 TRBV5-1 15
TGTGCCACCCAAGGAGCCTCGAACACCGGGGAGCTGTTTTTT CATQGASNTGELFF TRBJ2-2 many NA TRBV7-9 14
TGTGCCAGCAGCTTAGTGTATCCGAACACTGAAGCTTTCTTT CASSLVYPNTEAFF TRBJ1-1 NA NA TRBV7-9 14
TGTGCCAGCAGGGTGGGGGGTGGTGCGGAGACCCAGTACTTC CASRVGGGAETQYF TRBJ2-5 NA NA TRBV7-8 14
TGTGCCAGCAGCACCGGGACAACGTCCTCCTACGAGCAGTACTTC CASSTGTTSSYEQYF TRBJ2-7 NA NA TRBV3-1 15
TGCGCCAGCAGCTTGAGACCGGCAAACAATGAGCAGTTCTTC CASSLRPANNEQFF TRBJ2-1 many NA TRBV5-1 14